This T cell receptor (beta chain) was profiled in a study of shared clonotypes between healthy human individuals. Study-wide context: The donor pool was made up of a couple of women and a few men aged 18 to 49. Three plates each covered CD4 naive and memory; CD8 naive two, CD8 memory one.

Germline V gene lookup returns CDR1 SQVTM and CDR2 ANQGSEA. The CDR3 extends over 11 amino acids. The J segment lost 8 bases and the V segment lost 7 bases, leaving 3 bases of the junction unmatched. Study-level findings and limits: Memory subsets generally showed lower estimated richness than naive subsets.

Sequencing used immunoSEQ multiplex PCR; TCRdb keeps in-frame clones, though not all of them. The table records approximately 840,000 clones, 96% of them present only once. Worth noting for this clone: What it binds is not known.

The naive CD8 subset, CD45RO-negative cells positively selected for CCR7, excluded terminally differentiated effector memory CD45RA+ cells. The specimen sequenced was naive CD8+ T cells sorted from blood. The genes are TRBV29-1 and TRBJ1-2; 11 nucleotides align to TRBD1. This clonotype was sampled from a man in his thirties or forties in good health. The CDR3 region has the DNA TGCAGCGGGGACAGGGGGGAGGGCTACACCTTC. Translated: CSGDRGEGYTF.